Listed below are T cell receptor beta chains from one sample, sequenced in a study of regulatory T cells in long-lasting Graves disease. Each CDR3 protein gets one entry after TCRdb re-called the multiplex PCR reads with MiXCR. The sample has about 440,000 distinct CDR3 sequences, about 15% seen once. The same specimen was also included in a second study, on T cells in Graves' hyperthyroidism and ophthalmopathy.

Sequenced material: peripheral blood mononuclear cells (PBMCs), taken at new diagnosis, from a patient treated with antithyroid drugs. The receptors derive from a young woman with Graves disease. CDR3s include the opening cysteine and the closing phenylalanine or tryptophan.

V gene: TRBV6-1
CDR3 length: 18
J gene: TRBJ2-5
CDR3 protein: CASSAFGIGRLPGKAQYF

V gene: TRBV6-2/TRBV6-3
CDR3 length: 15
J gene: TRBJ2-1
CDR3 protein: CASSYRGMRANEQFF

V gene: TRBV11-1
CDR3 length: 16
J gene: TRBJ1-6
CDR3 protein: CASSLPPGRGGSPLHF

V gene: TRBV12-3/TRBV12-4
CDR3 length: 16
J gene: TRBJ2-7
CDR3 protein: CASSKGWGQGAYEQYF

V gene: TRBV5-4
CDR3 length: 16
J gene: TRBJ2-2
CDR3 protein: CASSIVAGVITGELFF

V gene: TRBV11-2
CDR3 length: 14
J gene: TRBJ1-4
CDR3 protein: CASSLFPAGEKLFF

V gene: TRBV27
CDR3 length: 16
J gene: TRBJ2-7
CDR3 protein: CASSLSVALGSYEQYF

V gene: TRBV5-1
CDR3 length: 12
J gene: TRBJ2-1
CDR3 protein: CASSLGDNEQFF

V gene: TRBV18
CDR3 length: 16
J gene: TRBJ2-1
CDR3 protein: CASSPLAGDSYNEQFF

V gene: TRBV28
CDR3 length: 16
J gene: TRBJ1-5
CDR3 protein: CASSSRTAYSNQPQHF

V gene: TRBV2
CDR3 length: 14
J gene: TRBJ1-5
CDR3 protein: CASSEGLHNQPQHF

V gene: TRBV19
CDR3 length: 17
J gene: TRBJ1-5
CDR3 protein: CASGGVQNPVSNQPQHF

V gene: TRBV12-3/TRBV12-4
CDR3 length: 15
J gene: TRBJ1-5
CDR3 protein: CASSSLGQNNQPQHF

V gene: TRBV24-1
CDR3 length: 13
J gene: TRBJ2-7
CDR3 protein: CATEGYGSYEQYF

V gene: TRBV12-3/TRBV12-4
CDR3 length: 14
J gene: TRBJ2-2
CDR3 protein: CASRGDGLAGELFF

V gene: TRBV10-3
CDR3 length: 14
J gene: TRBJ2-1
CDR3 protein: CAISVVDGYNEQFF

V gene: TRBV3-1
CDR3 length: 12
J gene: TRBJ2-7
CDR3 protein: CASGGSTYEQYF

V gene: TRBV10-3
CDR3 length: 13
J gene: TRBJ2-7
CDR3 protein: CAIRVQGVDEQYF

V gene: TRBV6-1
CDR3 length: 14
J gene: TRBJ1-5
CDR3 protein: CASSPQGTAQPQHF

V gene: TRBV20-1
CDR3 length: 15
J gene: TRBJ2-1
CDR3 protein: CSAPGTSGPYNEQFF

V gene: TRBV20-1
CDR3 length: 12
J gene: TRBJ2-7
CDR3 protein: CSASGTGGEQYF

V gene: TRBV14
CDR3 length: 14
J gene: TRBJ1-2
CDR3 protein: CASSPRRTGGGYTF

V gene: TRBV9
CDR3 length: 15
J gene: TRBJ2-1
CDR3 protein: CASSVGSGSDNEQFF